This T cell receptor (beta chain) was profiled in a study of blood T cell repertoires in COVID-19. Overall study context: COVID-19 samples from acute and convalescent phases originated in the United States, Italy and Spain. Sample material is recorded as cDNA or gDNA derived from T cells, B-cell-depleted T cells, or PBMCs.

CDR1 is LNHDA, CDR2 SQIVND, per germline (reference sequence). Trimming took off 11 bases at V and 0 bases at J, with 14 bases between the two ends. This CDR3 comprises 15 residues. Authors' methods: Estimation of nucleated cell counts was performed using reference gene primer amplification. Produced via immunoSEQ multiplex PCR; TCRdb's table is partial and in-frame only. V, J and clone size derive from that table, while D and trimming were established from the DNA sequence. Of 150,000 to 200,000 clones in the sample, 82% are singletons; the top ten hold more than 4.5%. This TCR derives from a woman aged 60-75 years with acute COVID-19. The chain links TRBV19 to TRBJ1-6; a weak D match, TRBD1 (6 bases). Sequencing was performed on PBMCs or T cells enriched from blood (not recorded which). The CDR3 reads CASEGGSSYNSPLHF. The CDR3 bases are TGTGCCTCGGAGGGGGGGTCCTCCTATAATTCACCCCTCCACTTT.